The 26 T cell receptor beta chains listed next were all sequenced from one sample in a study of T-cell reconstitution after alpha-beta-depleted transplantation in children. Preparation of the TCRbeta library was carried out with unique molecular identifiers. TCRdb analysed the PCR reads with MiXCR anew, one entry per CDR3 protein. This table has about 90,000 distinct CDR3 sequences, around 15% appearing once. The sequenced sample was PBMCs, mostly from graft donor cells, obtained 180 days after TCRalphabeta/CD19-depleted stem cell transplant. The source is a male patient between 2 and 10 years old who had a stem cell transplant for acute lymphoblastic leukemia, so the T cells may come from the graft donor.

Details on this clonotype: An end of the junction differs from the germline gene, which may be a read error. The chain employs TRBV7-2 and TRBJ2-3; maybe TRBD1 (6 bases). Germline values: CDR1 SGHTA, CDR2 FQGNSA. This CDR3 has 14 amino acids. The CDR3: CAGSSGVSTDTQYF. Written as DNA, the CDR3 is TGTGCCGGCAGCTCAGGGGTCAGCACAGATACGCAGTATTTT.

V usage is TRBV27 and J usage is TRBJ2-7, with D possibly TRBD1 on 6 matching bases. This CDR3 has 15 residues. Germline assignment: CDR1 MNHEY and CDR2 SMNVEV (reference sequence). V gave up 2 bases and J gave up 1 base, with 12 bases separating them. Written as DNA, the CDR3 is TGTGCCAGCAGTTTAGGGACATTGGTTTCCTACGAGCAGTACTTC. Protein sequence: CASSLGTLVSYEQYF.

This clonotype was observed many times. The J gene is TRBJ2-3, the V gene TRBV4-2, with 7 positions matching TRBD1. Unmatched junction bases numbered 7, after V lost 0 bases and J lost 4 bases. Germline CDR1 and CDR2: LGHNA and YNFKEQ. This CDR3 is 16 amino acids long. CDR3 nucleotides: TGTGCCAGCAGCCAAGATGGTGAGGGGGCGGCAGATACGCAGTATTTT. It is translated as CASSQDGEGAADTQYF.

The chain joins TRBV5-1 to TRBJ2-7; D is perhaps TRBD1 (6 bases). The CDR3 has 15 residues. Germline V gene data show CDR1 as SGHRS and CDR2 as YFSETQ. With 4 bases removed from V and 1 base from J, the gap between germline ends came to 15 bases. CDR3 nucleotide sequence: TGCGCCAGCAGCGATGCGAGCAGGGGTTCCTACGAGCAGTACTTC. This sequence encodes CASSDASRGSYEQYF.

This clonotype has more than one count but fewer than ten. The chain recombines TRBV5-1 with TRBJ2-6; D uncertain. This CDR3 spans 15 amino acids. Germline V gene data show CDR1 as SGHRS and CDR2 as YFSETQ. V dropped 2 bases and J dropped 0 bases, with 6 bases sitting between them. The CDR3 DNA follows: TGCGCCAGCAGCTTCGAGTACTCTGGGGCCAACGTCCTGACTTTC. Translating gives CASSFEYSGANVLTF.

This clonotype has at least ten counts. The chain joins TRBV12-3 or TRBV12-4 to TRBJ2-5; TRBD2 is a possible D gene (5 bases). The V end was cut by 5 bases, the J end by 2 bases, with 18 bases between. This CDR3 is 16 amino acids long. CDR3 DNA: TGTGCCAGCAGTGCCGGCGGGCTCTCTCTTCAAGAGACCCAGTACTTC. Its translation is CASSAGGLSLQETQYF.

V and J are TRBV12-3 or TRBV12-4 and TRBJ1-5, with a possible D match to TRBD1 (6 bases). The CDR3 is made up of 15 amino acids. V lost 2 bases and J 6 bases, leaving 14 bases between the germline ends. This CDR3 is CASSLRGQSVQPQHF. The CDR3 nucleotides read TGTGCCAGCAGTTTAAGAGGACAGTCAGTTCAGCCCCAGCATTTT.

A single count supports this clonotype. The chain uses TRBV5-1 and TRBJ2-2, with TRBD1 matching 7 bases. This CDR3 contains 15 residues. V lost 4 bases and J lost 4; bases outside the gene matches: 7. Per germline, CDR1 SGHRS and CDR2 YFSETQ. CDR3 protein: CASSPQGVGTGELFF. The CDR3 bases are TGCGCCAGCAGCCCCCAGGGGGTAGGCACCGGGGAGCTGTTTTTT.

By proportion, this clonotype is medium-sized. This chain joins TRBV4-3 and TRBJ1-1, with 8 bases that match TRBD1. CDR1 is LGHNA and CDR2 is YSLEER in the germline V gene. Trimming removed 0 bases from V and 5 bases from J; junction bases left unmatched: 14. The CDR3 spans 18 residues. In DNA form, the CDR3 reads TGCGCCAGCAGCCAAGATCTCCGGCAGGGGGCGGGTCGGACTGAAGCTTTCTTT. Encoded protein: CASSQDLRQGAGRTEAFF.

This clonotype was picked up a small number of times. The chain recombines TRBV3-1 with TRBJ2-1; no definite D call. Trimming took 0 bases from V and 3 from J, leaving 15 bases between them. From germline, CDR1 is LGHDT and CDR2 YNNKEL (reference sequence). This CDR3 comprises 17 residues. The CDR3 bases are TGTGCCAGCAGCCAAGACAAGGTTTCCACCAACTACAATGAGCAGTTCTTC. Protein: CASSQDKVSTNYNEQFF.

This clonotype has only a few counts. The V gene is TRBV7-8, the J gene TRBJ2-7; D is perhaps TRBD1 (6 bases). CDR3 length equals 13 residues. Trimming took off 11 bases at V and 1 base at J, with 15 bases between the two ends. From germline, CDR1 is SGHVS and CDR2 FQNEAQ. In DNA form, the CDR3 reads TGTGCCGGGGCCCAGGACAGATCCTACGAGCAGTACTTC. Its protein is CAGAQDRSYEQYF.

The chain joins TRBV29-1 to TRBJ1-4; no clear D. The CDR3 is 11 residues long. Germline CDR1 and CDR2: SQVTM and ANQGSEA. V lost 3 bases to trimming and J lost 5 bases, with 4 bases between them. This CDR3 is CSVEINEKLFF. CDR3 nucleotides: TGCAGCGTTGAGATAAATGAAAAACTGTTTTTT.

The sample holds a few counts of this clonotype. The chain carries TRBV20-1 and TRBJ2-2; 7 positions match TRBD1. The CDR3 sequence is 14 residues long. The germline CDR1 and CDR2 sequences are DFQATT and SNEGSKA (reference sequence). J was trimmed by 2 bases and V by 1 base; bases with no gene match: 1. In nucleotides, the CDR3 is TGCAGTGCTAGAGGACAGGGTAACACCGGGGAGCTGTTTTTT. Translated: CSARGQGNTGELFF.

The V call is TRBV7-9, the J call TRBJ2-1; 10 nucleotides agree with TRBD2. J was trimmed by 12 bases and V by 1 base; bases with no gene match: 3. The CDR3 runs 13 residues. Germline V gene data show CDR1 as SEHNR and CDR2 as FQNEAQ (reference sequence). The CDR3, as DNA: TGTGCCAGCAGCTTAGGTATAGCGGGAGGGCAGTTCTTC. Its translation: CASSLGIAGGQFF. Full variable domain (rest looked up from reference TRBV7-9 and TRBJ2-1): DTGVSQNPRHKITKRGQNVTFRCDPISEHNRLYWYRQTLGQGPEFLTYFQNEAQLEKSRLLSDRFSAERPKGSFSTLEIQRTEQGDSAMYLCASSLGIAGGQFFGPGTRLTVL.

This clonotype was found a few times. This rearrangement joins TRBV5-1 to TRBJ2-1; D not resolved. CDR1 is SGHRS, CDR2 YFSETQ, per germline. This CDR3 region has 13 residues. Trimming left V 4 bases short and J 8 bases short, with 13 bases between. DNA for the CDR3: TGCGCCAGCAGCCGTGGACGAATCCATGAGCAGTTCTTC. Translated, it gives CASSRGRIHEQFF.

This clonotype has ten or more counts. The chain recombines TRBV7-6 with TRBJ2-7, with D possibly TRBD1 on 5 matching bases. Looked up from germline, CDR1 is SGHVS and CDR2 is FNYEAQ. V lost 1 base, J lost 6 bases, and 16 bases lay in between. The CDR3 runs 15 residues. The CDR3 DNA sequence: TGTGCCAGCAGCTTAGATGGGGCAGGATGGGCCGAGCAGTACTTC. Translation: CASSLDGAGWAEQYF.

The gene calls are TRBV27 and TRBJ1-6; perhaps TRBD1 as D (5 bases). CDR3 length: 14 amino acids. Germline CDR1 reads MNHEY; CDR2 reads SMNVEV (reference sequence). Trimming took 3 bases from V and 9 from J, leaving 12 bases between them. DNA of the CDR3: TGTGCCAGCAGTTTCGGGGGAACTAGTTCACCCCTCCACTTT. This codes for CASSFGGTSSPLHF.

This clonotype was recorded a few times. The chain carries TRBV4-1 and TRBJ2-7; D call uncertain. Germline-derived CDR1 and CDR2 are MGHRA and YSYEKL. The CDR3 spans 16 residues. V was pared by 0 bases and J by 2 bases, with 14 bases between. The CDR3 DNA reads as TGCGCCAGCAGCCAAGAAAAAGGCTTCCCCACCTACGAGCAGTACTTC. It codes for CASSQEKGFPTYEQYF.

The genes are TRBV6-2 or TRBV6-3 and TRBJ2-7; no clear D. The germline V gene encodes CDR1 MNHEY and CDR2 SVGEGT. The CDR3 covers 14 residues. The germline V and J ends were trimmed by 2 bases and 4 bases, with 12 bases remaining between them. CDR3 nucleotides: TGTGCCAGCAGTTACCCGACGGACGGGTACGAGCAGTACTTC. This codes for CASSYPTDGYEQYF.

The chain recombines TRBV12-3 or TRBV12-4 with TRBJ2-7; a weak D match, TRBD1 (6 bases). V dropped 6 bases and J dropped 4 bases, with 16 bases sitting between them. This CDR3 is built from 14 residues. This CDR3 is CASSLQGAWYEQYF. The CDR3 DNA follows: TGTGCCAGCAGCCTACAGGGAGCCTGGTACGAGCAGTACTTC.

Only a few counts were recorded for this clonotype. This chain links TRBV6-2 or TRBV6-3 with TRBJ2-7; D unresolved. The CDR3 consists of 14 residues. From germline, CDR1 is MNHEY and CDR2 SVGEGT. Trimming removed 4 bases from V and 0 bases from J, with 10 bases in between. The CDR3 DNA reads TGTGCCAGCAGTTTAGGAGTCAGCTCCTACGAGCAGTACTTC. Encoded protein: CASSLGVSSYEQYF.

This clonotype has ten or more counts. V gene TRBV29-1 combines with J gene TRBJ2-3; TRBD1 agrees at 11 bases. V was clipped by 0 bases and J by 8 bases; unmatched bases: 7. The CDR3 totals 15 residues. CDR1 and CDR2 from the germline V gene are SQVTM and ANQGSEA. The CDR3 region has the DNA TGCAGCGTTGAAGAAGGACAGGGGGCGCATGGTACGCAGTATTTT. This encodes CSVEEGQGAHGTQYF.

The rearrangement joins TRBV11-2 to TRBJ2-3; TRBD2 matches 11 bases. The J segment lost 6 bases and the V segment lost 5 bases, leaving 10 bases of the junction unmatched. Per the germline V gene, CDR1 is SGHAT and CDR2 is FQNNGV. The length of the CDR3 is 16 residues. The CDR3 sequence: CASSPRFSGGEDTQYF. Here the CDR3 DNA reads TGTGCCAGCAGCCCCCGTTTTAGCGGGGGGGAGGATACGCAGTATTTT.

This clonotype was seen more than once but under ten times. The chain carries TRBV6-5 and TRBJ2-1, with D unclear. V was trimmed by 6 bases and J by 10 bases, leaving 13 bases between them. The germline gives CDR1 MNHEY, CDR2 SVGAGI. The length of the CDR3 is 12 residues. CDR3 in amino acids: CASSPGPIEQFF. CDR3 DNA: TGTGCCAGCAGCCCGGGCCCAATCGAGCAGTTCTTC.

V and J are TRBV11-2 and TRBJ1-2; D not certain. In germline, CDR1 is SGHAT, CDR2 FQNNGV. CDR3 length equals 15 residues. V dropped 1 base and J dropped 0 bases, with 9 bases sitting between them. The CDR3 region has the DNA TGTGCCAGCAGCTTAGGACAAGGACCTAACTATGGCTACACCTTC. This sequence encodes CASSLGQGPNYGYTF.

The V and J genes are TRBV28 and TRBJ1-2, with D hard to call. V was cut by 5 bases and J by 8 bases, with 15 bases left in between. The CDR3 has 13 amino acids. In germline, CDR1 is MDHEN, CDR2 SYDVKM. The CDR3 is CASSPPQGRGYTF. CDR3 DNA: TGTGCCAGCAGTCCACCCCAAGGACGAGGCTACACCTTC.